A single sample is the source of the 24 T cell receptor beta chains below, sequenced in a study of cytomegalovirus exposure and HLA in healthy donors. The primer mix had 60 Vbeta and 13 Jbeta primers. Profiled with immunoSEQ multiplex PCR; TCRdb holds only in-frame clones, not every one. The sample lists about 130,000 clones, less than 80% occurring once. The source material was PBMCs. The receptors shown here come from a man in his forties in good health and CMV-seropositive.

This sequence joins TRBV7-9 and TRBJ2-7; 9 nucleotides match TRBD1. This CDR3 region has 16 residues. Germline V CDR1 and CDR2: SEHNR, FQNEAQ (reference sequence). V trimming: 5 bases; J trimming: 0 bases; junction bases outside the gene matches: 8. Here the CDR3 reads CASSGRRTGDSYEQYF. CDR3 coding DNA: TGTGCCAGCAGCGGACGCAGGACAGGGGACTCCTACGAGCAGTACTTC.

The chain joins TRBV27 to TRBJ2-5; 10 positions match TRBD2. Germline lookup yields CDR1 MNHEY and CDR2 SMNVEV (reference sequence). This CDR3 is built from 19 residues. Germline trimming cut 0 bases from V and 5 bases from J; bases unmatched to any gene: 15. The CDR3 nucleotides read TGTGCCAGCAGTTTATCCCTTGGGGGAGCGGGAGGGCCGCGTGAGACCCAGTACTTC. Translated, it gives CASSLSLGGAGGPRETQYF.

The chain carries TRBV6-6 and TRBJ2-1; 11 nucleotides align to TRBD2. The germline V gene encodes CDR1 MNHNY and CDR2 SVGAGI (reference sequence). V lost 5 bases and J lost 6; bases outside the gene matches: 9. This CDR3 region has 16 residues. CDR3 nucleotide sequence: TGTGCCAGCAGTACTTGGGATAGCGGGAGGGGCAATGAGCAGTTCTTC. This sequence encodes CASSTWDSGRGNEQFF.

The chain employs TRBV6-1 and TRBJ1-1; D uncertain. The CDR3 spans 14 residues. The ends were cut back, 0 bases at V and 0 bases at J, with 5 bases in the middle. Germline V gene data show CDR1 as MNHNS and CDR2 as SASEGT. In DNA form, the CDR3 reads TGTGCCAGCAGTGAAGCGTCCGTGAACACTGAAGCTTTCTTT. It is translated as CASSEASVNTEAFF.

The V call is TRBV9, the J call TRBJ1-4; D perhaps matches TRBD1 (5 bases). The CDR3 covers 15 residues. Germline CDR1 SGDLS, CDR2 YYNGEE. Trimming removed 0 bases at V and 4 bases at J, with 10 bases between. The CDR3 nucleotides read TGTGCCAGCAGCGTAGAGGGGCAGTTTAATGAAAAACTGTTTTTT. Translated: CASSVEGQFNEKLFF.

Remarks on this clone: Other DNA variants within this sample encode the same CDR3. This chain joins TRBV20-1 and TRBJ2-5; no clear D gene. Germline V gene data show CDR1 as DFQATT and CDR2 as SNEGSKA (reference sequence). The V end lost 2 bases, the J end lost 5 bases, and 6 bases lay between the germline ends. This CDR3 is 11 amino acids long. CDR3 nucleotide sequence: TGCAGTGCTAGAACTGAGGAGACCCAGTACTTC. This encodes CSARTEETQYF.

CDR3 bases: TGTGCCAGCAGTTTCGGCAGCGGGGCAGAGACCCAGTACTTC. Its protein product is CASSFGSGAETQYF. The chain combines TRBV28 with TRBJ2-5; the match to TRBD2 covers 7 bases. Germline trimming cut 3 bases from V and 4 bases from J; bases unmatched to any gene: 5. The CDR3 is 14 residues long. Germline V CDR1 and CDR2: MDHEN, SYDVKM.

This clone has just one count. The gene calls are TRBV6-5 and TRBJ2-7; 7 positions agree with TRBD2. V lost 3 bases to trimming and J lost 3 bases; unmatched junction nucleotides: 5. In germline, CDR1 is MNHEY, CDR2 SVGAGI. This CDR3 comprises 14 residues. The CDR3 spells CASSYRGTNYEQYF. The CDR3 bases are TGTGCCAGCAGTTATCGAGGGACTAACTACGAGCAGTACTTC.

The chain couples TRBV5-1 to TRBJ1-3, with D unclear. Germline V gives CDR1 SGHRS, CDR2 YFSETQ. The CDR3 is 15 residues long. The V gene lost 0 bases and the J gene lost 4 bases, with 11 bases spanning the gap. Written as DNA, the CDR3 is TGCGCCAGCAGCTTGGATTCCCCTGGCGGAAACACCATATATTTT. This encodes CASSLDSPGGNTIYF.

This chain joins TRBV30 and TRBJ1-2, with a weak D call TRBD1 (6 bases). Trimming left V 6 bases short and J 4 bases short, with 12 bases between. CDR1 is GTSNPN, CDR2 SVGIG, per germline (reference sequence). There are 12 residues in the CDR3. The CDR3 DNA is TGTGCCTGCCAACAGGGTATCTATGGCTACACCTTC. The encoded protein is CACQQGIYGYTF.

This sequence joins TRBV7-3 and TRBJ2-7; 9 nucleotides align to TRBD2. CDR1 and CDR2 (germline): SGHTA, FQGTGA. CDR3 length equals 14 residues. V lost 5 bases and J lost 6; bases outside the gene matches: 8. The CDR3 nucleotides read TGTGCCAGCAGCCCTGCGGGAGGGCCGGGCGAGCAGTACTTC. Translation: CASSPAGGPGEQYF.

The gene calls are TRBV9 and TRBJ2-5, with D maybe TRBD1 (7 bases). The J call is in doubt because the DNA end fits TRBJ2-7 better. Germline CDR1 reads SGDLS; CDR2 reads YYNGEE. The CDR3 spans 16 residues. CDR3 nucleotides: TGTGCCAGCAGCGCCAGGGGGGCAGTTCCTTCCTACGAGCAGTACTTC. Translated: CASSARGAVPSYEQYF.

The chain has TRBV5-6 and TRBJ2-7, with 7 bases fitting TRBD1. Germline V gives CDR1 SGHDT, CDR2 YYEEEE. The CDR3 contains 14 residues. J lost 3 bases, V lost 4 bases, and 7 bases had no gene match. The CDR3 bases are TGTGCCAGCAGCCTGACAGGGACCGACTACGAGCAGTACTTC. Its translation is CASSLTGTDYEQYF. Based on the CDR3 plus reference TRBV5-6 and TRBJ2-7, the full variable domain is DAGVTQSPTHLIKTRGQQVTLRCSPKSGHDTVSWYQQALGQGPQFIFQYYEEEERQRGNFPDRFSGHQFPNYSSELNVNALLLGDSALYLCASSLTGTDYEQYFGPGTRLTVT.

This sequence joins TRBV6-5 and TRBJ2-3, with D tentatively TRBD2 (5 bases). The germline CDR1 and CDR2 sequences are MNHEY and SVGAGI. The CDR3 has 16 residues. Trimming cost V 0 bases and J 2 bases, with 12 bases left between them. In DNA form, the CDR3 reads TGTGCCAGCAGTTACTCGGCGGAGGTAGTCACAGATACGCAGTATTTT. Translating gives CASSYSAEVVTDTQYF.

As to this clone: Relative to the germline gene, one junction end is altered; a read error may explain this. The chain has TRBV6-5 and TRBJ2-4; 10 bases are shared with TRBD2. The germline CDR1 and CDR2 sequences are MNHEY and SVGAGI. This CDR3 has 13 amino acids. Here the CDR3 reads CASSSTVAGGLDF. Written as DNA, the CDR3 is TGTGCCAGCAGTTCAACCGTAGCGGGAGGCTTGGACTTC.

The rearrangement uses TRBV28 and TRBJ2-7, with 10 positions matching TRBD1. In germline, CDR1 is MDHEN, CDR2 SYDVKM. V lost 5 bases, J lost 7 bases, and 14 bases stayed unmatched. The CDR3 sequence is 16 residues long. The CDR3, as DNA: TGTGCCAGCAGTCCCCCGACGGACAGGGGGGTGAGAGAGCAGTACTTC. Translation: CASSPPTDRGVREQYF.

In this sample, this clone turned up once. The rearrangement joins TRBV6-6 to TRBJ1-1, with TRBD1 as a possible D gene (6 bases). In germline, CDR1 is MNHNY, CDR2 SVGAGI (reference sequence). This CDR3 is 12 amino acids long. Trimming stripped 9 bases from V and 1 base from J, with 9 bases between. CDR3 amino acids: CASRQANTEAFF. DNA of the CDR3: TGTGCCAGTCGACAGGCGAACACTGAAGCTTTCTTT.

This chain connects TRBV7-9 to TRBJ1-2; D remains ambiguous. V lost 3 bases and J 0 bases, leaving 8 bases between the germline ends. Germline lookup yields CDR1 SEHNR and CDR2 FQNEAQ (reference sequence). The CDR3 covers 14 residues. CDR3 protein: CASSFVGSNYGYTF. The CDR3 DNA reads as TGTGCCAGCAGCTTTGTCGGGTCTAACTATGGCTACACCTTC.

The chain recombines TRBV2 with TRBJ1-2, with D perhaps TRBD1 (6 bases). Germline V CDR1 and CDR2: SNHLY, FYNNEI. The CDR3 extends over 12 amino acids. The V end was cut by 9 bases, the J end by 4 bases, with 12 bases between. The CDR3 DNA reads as TGTGCCAGTAGGGGGTGGGGCTATGGCTACACCTTC. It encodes CASRGWGYGYTF.

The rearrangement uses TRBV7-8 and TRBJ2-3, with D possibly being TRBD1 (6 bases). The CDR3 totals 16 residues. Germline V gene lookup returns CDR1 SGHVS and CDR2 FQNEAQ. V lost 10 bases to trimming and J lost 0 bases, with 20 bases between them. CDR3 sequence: CATLTGTNASTDTQYF. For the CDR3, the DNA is TGTGCCACCCTAACCGGGACAAACGCTAGCACAGATACGCAGTATTTT.

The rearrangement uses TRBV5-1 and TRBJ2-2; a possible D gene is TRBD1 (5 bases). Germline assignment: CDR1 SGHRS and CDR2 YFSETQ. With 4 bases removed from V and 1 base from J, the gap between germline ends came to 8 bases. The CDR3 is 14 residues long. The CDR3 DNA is TGCGCCAGCAGCAATACAGGGAACACCGGGGAGCTGTTTTTT. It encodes CASSNTGNTGELFF.

CDR3: CATLEANYGYTF. In nucleotides, the CDR3 is TGTGCCACCCTGGAGGCTAACTATGGCTACACCTTC. The chain uses TRBV6-5 and TRBJ1-2; no reliable D call. The CDR3 loop spans 12 amino acids. Germline CDR1 and CDR2: MNHEY and SVGAGI. V was pared by 10 bases and J by 0 bases, with 9 bases between.

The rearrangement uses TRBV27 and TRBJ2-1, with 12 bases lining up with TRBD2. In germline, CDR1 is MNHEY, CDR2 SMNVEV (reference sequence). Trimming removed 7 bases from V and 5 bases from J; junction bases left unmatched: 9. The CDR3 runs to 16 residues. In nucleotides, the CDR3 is TGTGCCAGCAATGCCCTAGCGGGAGGGCCCGACAATGAGCAGTTCTTC. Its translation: CASNALAGGPDNEQFF.

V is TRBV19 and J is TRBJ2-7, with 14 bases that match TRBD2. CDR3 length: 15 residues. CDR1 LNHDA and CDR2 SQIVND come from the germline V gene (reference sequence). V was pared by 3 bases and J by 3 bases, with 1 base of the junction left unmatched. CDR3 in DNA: TGTGCCAGTAGTATGGGGACTAGCGGGAGCTACGAGCAGTACTTC. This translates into CASSMGTSGSYEQYF. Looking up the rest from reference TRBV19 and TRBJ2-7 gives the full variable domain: DGGITQSPKYLFRKEGQNVTLSCEQNLNHDAMYWYRQDPGQGLRLIYYSQIVNDFQKGDIAEGYSVSREKKESFPLTVTSAQKNPTAFYLCASSMGTSGSYEQYFGPGTRLTVT.